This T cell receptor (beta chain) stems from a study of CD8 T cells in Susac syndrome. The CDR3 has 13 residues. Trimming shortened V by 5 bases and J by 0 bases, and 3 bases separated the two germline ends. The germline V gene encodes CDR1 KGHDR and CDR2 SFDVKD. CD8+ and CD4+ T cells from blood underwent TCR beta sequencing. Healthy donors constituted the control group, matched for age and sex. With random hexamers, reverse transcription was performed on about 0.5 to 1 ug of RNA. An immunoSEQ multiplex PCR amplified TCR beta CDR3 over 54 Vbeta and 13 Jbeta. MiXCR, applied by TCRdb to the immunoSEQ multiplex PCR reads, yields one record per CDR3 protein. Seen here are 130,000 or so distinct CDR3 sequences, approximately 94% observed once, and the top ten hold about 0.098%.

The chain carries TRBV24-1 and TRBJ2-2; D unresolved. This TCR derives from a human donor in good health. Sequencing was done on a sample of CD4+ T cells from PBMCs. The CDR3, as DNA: TGTGCCACCAGTGGTCCGAACACCGGGGAGCTGTTTTTT. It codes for CATSGPNTGELFF.